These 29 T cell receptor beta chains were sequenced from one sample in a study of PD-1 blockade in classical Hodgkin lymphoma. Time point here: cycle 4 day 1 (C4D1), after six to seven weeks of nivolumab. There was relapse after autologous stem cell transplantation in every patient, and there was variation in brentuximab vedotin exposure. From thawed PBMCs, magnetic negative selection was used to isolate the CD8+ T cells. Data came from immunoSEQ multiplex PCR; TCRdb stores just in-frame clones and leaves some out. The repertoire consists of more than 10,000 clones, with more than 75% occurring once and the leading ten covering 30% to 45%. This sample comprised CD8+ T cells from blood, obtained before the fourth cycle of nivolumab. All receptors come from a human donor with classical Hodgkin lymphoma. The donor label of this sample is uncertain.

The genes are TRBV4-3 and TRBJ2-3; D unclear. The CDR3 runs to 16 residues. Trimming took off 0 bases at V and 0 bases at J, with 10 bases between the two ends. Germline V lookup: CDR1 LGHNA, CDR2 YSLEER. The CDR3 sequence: CASSQDHFTSTDTQYF. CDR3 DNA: TGCGCCAGCAGCCAAGACCACTTTACTAGCACAGATACGCAGTATTTT.

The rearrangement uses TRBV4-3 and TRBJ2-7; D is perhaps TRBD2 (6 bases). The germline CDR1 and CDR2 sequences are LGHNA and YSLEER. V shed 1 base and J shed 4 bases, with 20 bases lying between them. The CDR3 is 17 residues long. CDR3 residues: CASSQALGTSKGYEQYF. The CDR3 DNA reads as TGCGCCAGCAGCCAAGCACTCGGGACTTCTAAGGGGTACGAGCAGTACTTC.

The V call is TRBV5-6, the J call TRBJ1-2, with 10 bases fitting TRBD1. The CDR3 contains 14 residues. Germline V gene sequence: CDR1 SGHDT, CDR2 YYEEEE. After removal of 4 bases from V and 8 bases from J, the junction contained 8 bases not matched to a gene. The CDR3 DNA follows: TGTGCCAGCAGCATGGACAGGGGGATCGGGGGCTACACCTTC. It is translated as CASSMDRGIGGYTF.

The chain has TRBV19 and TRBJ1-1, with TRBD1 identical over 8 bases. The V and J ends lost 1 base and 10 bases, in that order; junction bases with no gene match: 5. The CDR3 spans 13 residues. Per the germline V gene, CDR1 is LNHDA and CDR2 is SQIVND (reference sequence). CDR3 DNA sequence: TGTGCCAGTAGTATAGCTTCGACAGGGGTAGCTTTCTTT. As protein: CASSIASTGVAFF.

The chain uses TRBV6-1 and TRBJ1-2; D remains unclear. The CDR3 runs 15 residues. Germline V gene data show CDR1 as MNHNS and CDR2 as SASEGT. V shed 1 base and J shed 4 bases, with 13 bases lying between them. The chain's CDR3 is CASSEGPAAGYGYTF. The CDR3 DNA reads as TGTGCCAGCAGTGAAGGGCCAGCTGCTGGCTATGGCTACACCTTC.

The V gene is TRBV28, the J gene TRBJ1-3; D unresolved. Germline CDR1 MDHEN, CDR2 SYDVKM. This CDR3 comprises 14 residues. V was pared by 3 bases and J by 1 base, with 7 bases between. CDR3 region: CASSFGGSGNTIYF. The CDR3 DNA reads TGTGCCAGCAGTTTTGGCGGGTCTGGAAACACCATATATTTT.

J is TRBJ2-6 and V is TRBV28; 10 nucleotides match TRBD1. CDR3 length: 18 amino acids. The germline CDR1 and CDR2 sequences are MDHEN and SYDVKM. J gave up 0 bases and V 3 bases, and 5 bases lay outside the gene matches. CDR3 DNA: TGTGCCAGCAGTTTCCGGGACAGGGGACTCTCTGGGGCCAACGTCCTGACTTTC. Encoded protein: CASSFRDRGLSGANVLTF.

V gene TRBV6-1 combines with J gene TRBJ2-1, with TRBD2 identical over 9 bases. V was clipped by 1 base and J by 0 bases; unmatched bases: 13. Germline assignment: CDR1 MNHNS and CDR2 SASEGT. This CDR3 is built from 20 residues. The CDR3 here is CASSEEGGRVRFYSYNEQFF. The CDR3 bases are TGTGCCAGCAGTGAAGAGGGCGGGAGGGTACGATTCTACTCCTACAATGAGCAGTTCTTC.

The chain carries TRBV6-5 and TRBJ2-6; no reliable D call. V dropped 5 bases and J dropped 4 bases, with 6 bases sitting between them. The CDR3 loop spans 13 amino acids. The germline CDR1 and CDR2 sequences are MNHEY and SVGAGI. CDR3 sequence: CASSTDGANVLTF. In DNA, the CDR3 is TGTGCCAGCAGTACCGACGGGGCCAACGTCCTGACTTTC.

Here the CDR3 DNA reads TGTGCCAGTAGTTCCCAACTAGGGAACTATGGCTACACCTTC. Translating gives CASSSQLGNYGYTF. The V and J genes are TRBV19 and TRBJ1-2; no firm D call. The V end was cut by 5 bases, the J end by 2 bases, with 12 bases between. CDR3 length equals 14 residues. CDR1 is LNHDA and CDR2 is SQIVND in the germline V gene (reference sequence).

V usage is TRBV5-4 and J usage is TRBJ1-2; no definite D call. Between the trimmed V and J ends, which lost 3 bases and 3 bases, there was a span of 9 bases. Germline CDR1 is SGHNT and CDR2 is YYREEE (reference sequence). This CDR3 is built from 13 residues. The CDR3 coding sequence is TGTGCCAGCAGCTCTGCGAGTGACTATGGCTACACCTTC. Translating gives CASSSASDYGYTF. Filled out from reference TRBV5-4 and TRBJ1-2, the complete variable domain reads ETGVTQSPTHLIKTRGQQVTLRCSSQSGHNTVSWYQQALGQGPQFIFQYYREEENGRGNFPPRFSGLQFPNYSSELNVNALELDDSALYLCASSSASDYGYTFGSGTRLTVV.

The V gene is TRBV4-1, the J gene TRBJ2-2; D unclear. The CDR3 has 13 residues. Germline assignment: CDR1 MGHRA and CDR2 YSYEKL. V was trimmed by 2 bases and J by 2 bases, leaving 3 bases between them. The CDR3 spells CASSQLNTGELFF. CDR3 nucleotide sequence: TGCGCCAGCAGCCAATTAAACACCGGGGAGCTGTTTTTT.

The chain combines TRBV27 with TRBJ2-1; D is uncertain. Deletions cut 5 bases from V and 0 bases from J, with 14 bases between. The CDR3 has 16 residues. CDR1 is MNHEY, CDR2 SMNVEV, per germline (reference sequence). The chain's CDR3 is CASSDESVVSYNEQFF. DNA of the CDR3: TGTGCCAGCAGTGACGAAAGCGTGGTCTCCTACAATGAGCAGTTCTTC.

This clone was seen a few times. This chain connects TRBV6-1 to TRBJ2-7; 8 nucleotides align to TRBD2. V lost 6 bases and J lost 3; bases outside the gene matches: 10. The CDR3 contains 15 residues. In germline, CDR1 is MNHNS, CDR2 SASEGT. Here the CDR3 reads CASSLKLAEGYEQYF. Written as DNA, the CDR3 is TGTGCCAGCAGCCTCAAACTAGCGGAGGGCTACGAGCAGTACTTC.

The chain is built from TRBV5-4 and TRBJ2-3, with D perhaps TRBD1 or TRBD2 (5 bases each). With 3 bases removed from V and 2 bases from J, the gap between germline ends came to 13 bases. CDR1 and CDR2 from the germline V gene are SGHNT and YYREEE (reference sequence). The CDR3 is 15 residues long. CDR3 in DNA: TGTGCCAGCAGCTCCGGGACCTTAGACACAGATACGCAGTATTTT. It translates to CASSSGTLDTDTQYF.

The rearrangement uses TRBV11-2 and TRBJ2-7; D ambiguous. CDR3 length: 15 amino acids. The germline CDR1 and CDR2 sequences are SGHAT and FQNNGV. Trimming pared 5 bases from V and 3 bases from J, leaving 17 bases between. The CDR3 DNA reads TGTGCCAGCAGCGTCATCCCGGGTCCGGGCTACGAGCAGTACTTC. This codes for CASSVIPGPGYEQYF.

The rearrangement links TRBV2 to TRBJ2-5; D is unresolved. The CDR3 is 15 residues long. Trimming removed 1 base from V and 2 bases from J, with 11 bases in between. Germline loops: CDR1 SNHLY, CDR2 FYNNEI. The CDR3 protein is CASSEVLGKQETQYF. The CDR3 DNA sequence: TGTGCCAGCAGTGAAGTATTAGGGAAACAAGAGACCCAGTACTTC.

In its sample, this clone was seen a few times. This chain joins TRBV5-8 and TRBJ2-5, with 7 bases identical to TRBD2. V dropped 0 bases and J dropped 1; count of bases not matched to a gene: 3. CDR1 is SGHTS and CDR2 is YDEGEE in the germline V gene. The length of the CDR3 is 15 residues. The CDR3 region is CASSLGTSVQETQYF. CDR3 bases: TGTGCCAGCAGCTTGGGCACTAGCGTCCAAGAGACCCAGTACTTC.

For the CDR3, the DNA is TGTGCCAGTAGTACGAGGGGGACTAGCGGGTACGAAGAGACCCAGTACTTC. Translation: CASSTRGTSGYEETQYF. V usage is TRBV19 and J usage is TRBJ2-5; 12 positions match TRBD2. Germline V gene sequence: CDR1 LNHDA, CDR2 SQIVND (reference sequence). CDR3 length: 17 residues. Trimming took 4 bases from V and 3 from J; bases not matched to a gene: 9.

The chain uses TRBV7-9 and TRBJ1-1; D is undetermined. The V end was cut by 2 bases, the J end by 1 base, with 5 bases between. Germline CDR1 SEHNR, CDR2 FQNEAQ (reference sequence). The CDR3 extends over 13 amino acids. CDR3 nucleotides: TGTGCCAGCAGCTTATGGGAGAACACTGAAGCTTTCTTT. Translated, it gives CASSLWENTEAFF. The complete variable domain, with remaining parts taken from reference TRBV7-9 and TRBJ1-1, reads DTGVSQNPRHKITKRGQNVTFRCDPISEHNRLYWYRQTLGQGPEFLTYFQNEAQLEKSRLLSDRFSAERPKGSFSTLEIQRTEQGDSAMYLCASSLWENTEAFFGQGTRLTVV.

Here the CDR3 DNA reads TGTGCCAGCAGCTGGAGCTCGGGGGGAGTGGTCTACAATGAGCAGTTCTTC. This codes for CASSWSSGGVVYNEQFF. The chain carries TRBV7-9 and TRBJ2-1, with TRBD2 matching over 7 bases. This CDR3 comprises 17 residues. The trim removed 4 bases at V and 3 bases at J, leaving 12 bases unmatched. From germline, CDR1 is SEHNR and CDR2 FQNEAQ (reference sequence).

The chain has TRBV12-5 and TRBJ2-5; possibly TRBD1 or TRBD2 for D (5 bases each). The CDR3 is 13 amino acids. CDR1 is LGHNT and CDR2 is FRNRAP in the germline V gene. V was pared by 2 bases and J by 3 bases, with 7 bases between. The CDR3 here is CASGLLGEETQYF. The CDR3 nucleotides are TGTGCTAGTGGTTTGTTGGGGGAAGAGACCCAGTACTTC.

The CDR3 nucleotides are TGTGCCAGCAGCTTATCATCGTCTTGGAGCAATCAGCCCCAGCATTTT. It specifies CASSLSSSWSNQPQHF. The chain links TRBV5-8 to TRBJ1-5; D is ambiguous. In germline, CDR1 is SGHTS, CDR2 YDEGEE. This CDR3 region has 16 residues. V was trimmed by 2 bases and J by 1 base, leaving 13 bases between them.

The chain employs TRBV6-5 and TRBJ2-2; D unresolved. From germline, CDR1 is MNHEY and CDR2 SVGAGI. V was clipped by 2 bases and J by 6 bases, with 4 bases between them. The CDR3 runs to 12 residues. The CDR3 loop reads CASSYEPGELFF. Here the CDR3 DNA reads TGTGCCAGCAGTTACGAGCCCGGGGAGCTGTTTTTT.

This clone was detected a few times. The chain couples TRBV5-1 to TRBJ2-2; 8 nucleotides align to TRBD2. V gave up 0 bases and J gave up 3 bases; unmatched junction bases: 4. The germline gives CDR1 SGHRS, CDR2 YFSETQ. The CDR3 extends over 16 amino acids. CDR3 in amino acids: CASSLAAGGYTGELFF. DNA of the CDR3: TGCGCCAGCAGCTTGGCCGCGGGAGGATACACCGGGGAGCTGTTTTTT.

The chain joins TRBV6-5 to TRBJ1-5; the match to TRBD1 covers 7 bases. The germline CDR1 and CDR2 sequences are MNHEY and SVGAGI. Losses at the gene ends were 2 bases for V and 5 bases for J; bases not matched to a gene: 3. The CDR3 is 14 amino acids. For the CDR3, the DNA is TGTGCCAGCAGTTACGGGACAGTCTATCAGCCCCAGCATTTT. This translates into CASSYGTVYQPQHF.

The CDR3 DNA sequence: TGTGCCAGCAGCTTATCCAGGGGGAACACCGGGGAGCTGTTTTTT. This sequence encodes CASSLSRGNTGELFF. The genes are TRBV11-2 and TRBJ2-2; perhaps TRBD1 as D (6 bases). The CDR3 contains 15 residues. In germline, CDR1 is SGHAT, CDR2 FQNNGV. The V and J ends lost 2 bases and 1 base respectively, with 8 bases between them.

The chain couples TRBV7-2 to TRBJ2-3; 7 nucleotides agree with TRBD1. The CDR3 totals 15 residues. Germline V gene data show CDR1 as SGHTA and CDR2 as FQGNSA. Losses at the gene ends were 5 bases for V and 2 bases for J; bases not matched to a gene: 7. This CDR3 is CASSKNRGPTDTQYF. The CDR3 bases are TGTGCCAGCAGCAAAAACAGGGGACCCACAGATACGCAGTATTTT.

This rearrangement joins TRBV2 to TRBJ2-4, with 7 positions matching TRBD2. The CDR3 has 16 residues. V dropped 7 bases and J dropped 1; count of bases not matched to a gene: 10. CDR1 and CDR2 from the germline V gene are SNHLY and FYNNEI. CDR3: CASIPWEGGAKNIQYF. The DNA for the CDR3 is TGTGCCAGCATCCCCTGGGAGGGAGGGGCCAAAAACATTCAGTACTTC.